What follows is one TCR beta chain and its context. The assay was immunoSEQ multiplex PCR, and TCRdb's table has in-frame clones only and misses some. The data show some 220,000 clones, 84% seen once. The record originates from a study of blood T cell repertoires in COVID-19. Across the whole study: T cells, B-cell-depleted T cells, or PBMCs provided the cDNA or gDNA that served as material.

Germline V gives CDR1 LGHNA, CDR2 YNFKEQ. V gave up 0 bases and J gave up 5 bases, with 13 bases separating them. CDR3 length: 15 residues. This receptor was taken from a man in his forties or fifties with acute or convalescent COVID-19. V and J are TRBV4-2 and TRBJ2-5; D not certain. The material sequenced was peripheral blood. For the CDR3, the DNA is TGTGCCAGCAGCCAAGAGTTAGTGCCCGGTGAGACCCAGTACTTC. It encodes CASSQELVPGETQYF.